The 8 T cell receptor beta chains below all came from one sample that was sequenced in a study of T cell responses to AZD1222 COVID-19 vaccine (dated by TCRdb to the early 2020s). The library was produced with the immunoSEQ multiplex PCR assay. TCRdb stores this immuneACCESS table with in-frame sequences only. Part of the clones is absent; in the studies checked, under half of the shortfall reflects unresolved V genes, and no reason is known for the rest. In this sample the table shows roughly 150,000 clones, about 90% of which occur a single time. In total, the top ten clones hold 1.3% of the sample. Reading the label with the study, this specimen's time point is: baseline before first vaccination. The sequencing here drew on peripheral blood, taken on day 0 of AZD1222 vaccination. The origin of the receptors is an adult in good health.

Only one count was recorded for this clone. The J gene is TRBJ2-1, the V gene TRBV18; D not certain. This CDR3 is 15 amino acids long. The germline V and J ends were trimmed by 0 bases and 4 bases, with 10 bases remaining between them. Germline V gene data show CDR1 as KGHSH and CDR2 as LQKENI. DNA for the CDR3: TGTGCCAGCTCACCACCCCATGCCGAGTACAATGAGCAGTTCTTC. Translation: CASSPPHAEYNEQFF.

The chain couples TRBV12-3 or TRBV12-4 to TRBJ2-5; no clear D. V was shortened by 3 bases and J by 3 bases, with 8 bases between the two germline ends. The CDR3 totals 13 residues. The CDR3 sequence: CASSFSPKETQYF. The CDR3 bases are TGTGCCAGCAGTTTTTCCCCTAAAGAGACCCAGTACTTC.

This chain joins TRBV9 and TRBJ2-1; the match to TRBD2 covers 10 bases. The germline V gene has CDR1 SGDLS and CDR2 YYNGEE. The CDR3 runs 14 residues. The V and J ends lost 4 bases and 5 bases, in that order; junction bases with no gene match: 3. The CDR3 DNA reads as TGTGCCAGCAGCATTCTAGCGGGAGACAATGAGCAGTTCTTC. Translated, it gives CASSILAGDNEQFF.

This chain joins TRBV7-9 and TRBJ1-1, with 9 bases identical to TRBD1. CDR3 length: 15 amino acids. CDR1 is SEHNR and CDR2 is FQNEAQ in the germline V gene (reference sequence). Germline trimming cut 4 bases from V and 8 bases from J; bases unmatched to any gene: 11. DNA for the CDR3: TGTGCCAGCAGCTACCAAGATCCGGGACAGGGAGAAGCTTTCTTT. Translation gives CASSYQDPGQGEAFF. Full variable domain (missing parts from reference TRBV7-9 and TRBJ1-1): DTGVSQNPRHKITKRGQNVTFRCDPISEHNRLYWYRQTLGQGPEFLTYFQNEAQLEKSRLLSDRFSAERPKGSFSTLEIQRTEQGDSAMYLCASSYQDPGQGEAFFGQGTRLTVV.

V is TRBV3-1 (or the pseudogene TRBV3-2) and J is TRBJ2-7, with TRBD2 matching over 10 bases. The CDR3 has 14 amino acids. The germline gives CDR1 LGHDT, CDR2 YNNKEL (reference sequence). V lost 4 bases, J lost 5 bases, and 5 bases stayed unmatched. CDR3: CASSPTSGWDEQYF. CDR3 nucleotides: TGTGCCAGCAGCCCGACTAGCGGGTGGGACGAGCAGTACTTC.

This chain uses TRBV5-1 with TRBJ1-3; 7 nucleotides line up with TRBD1. The J segment lost 2 bases and the V segment lost 0 bases, leaving 5 bases of the junction unmatched. CDR1 is SGHRS and CDR2 is YFSETQ in the germline V gene. The CDR3 has 16 amino acids. The CDR3 region has the DNA TGCGCCAGCAGCTTGGTGGCAGGGGGGACTGGAAACACCATATATTTT. Amino acid sequence: CASSLVAGGTGNTIYF.

V gene TRBV4-2 combines with J gene TRBJ2-1, with 13 bases lining up with TRBD2. The ends lost 0 bases at V and 7 bases at J; junction bases unmatched: 6. CDR1 LGHNA and CDR2 YNFKEQ come from the germline V gene. This CDR3 is built from 17 residues. The DNA for the CDR3 is TGTGCCAGCAGCCAAGAGGCGACTAGCGGGAGGTTTAATGAGCAGTTCTTC. Translating it yields CASSQEATSGRFNEQFF.

The V gene is TRBV11-2, the J gene TRBJ2-5; the D is unclear. Between the trimmed V and J ends, which lost 0 bases and 1 base, there was a span of 0 bases. From germline, CDR1 is SGHAT and CDR2 FQNNGV. There are 12 residues in the CDR3. CDR3 sequence: CASSLDQETQYF. CDR3 coding DNA: TGTGCCAGCAGCTTAGACCAAGAGACCCAGTACTTC.